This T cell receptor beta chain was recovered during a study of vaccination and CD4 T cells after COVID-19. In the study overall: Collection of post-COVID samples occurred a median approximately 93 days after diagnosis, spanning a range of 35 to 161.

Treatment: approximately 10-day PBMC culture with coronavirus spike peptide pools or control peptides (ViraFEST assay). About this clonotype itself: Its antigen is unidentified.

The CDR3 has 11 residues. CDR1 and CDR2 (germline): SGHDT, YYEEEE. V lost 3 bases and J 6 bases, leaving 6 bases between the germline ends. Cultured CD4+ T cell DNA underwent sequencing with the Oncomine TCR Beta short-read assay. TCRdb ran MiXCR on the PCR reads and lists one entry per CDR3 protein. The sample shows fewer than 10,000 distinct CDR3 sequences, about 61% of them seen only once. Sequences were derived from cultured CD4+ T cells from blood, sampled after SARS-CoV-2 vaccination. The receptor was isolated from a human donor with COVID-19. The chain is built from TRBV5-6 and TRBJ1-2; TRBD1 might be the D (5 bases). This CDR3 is CASSWDHGYTF. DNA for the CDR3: TGTGCCAGCAGCTGGGACCATGGCTACACCTTC.